What follows is one T cell receptor beta chain and its context. This sample stems from a study of T-cell reconstitution after alpha-beta-depleted transplantation in children. Germline V gene lookup returns CDR1 SGHDT and CDR2 YYEEEE. The CDR3 spans 13 residues. V was clipped by 0 bases and J by 8 bases, with 9 bases between them. Unique molecular identifiers were used to barcode this TCRbeta library. In TCRdb, the PCR reads were re-called with MiXCR into one record per CDR3 protein. Found here are some 640,000 distinct CDR3 sequences, 16% of them singletons; the top ten hold 0.85% to 1.3%. The material sequenced was PBMCs from the stem cell graft donor, taken from the stem cell graft. This TCR derives from a human donor who donated a stem cell graft to a child with acute myeloid leukemia. The chain joins TRBV5-6 to TRBJ2-4, with D tentatively TRBD2 (5 bases). The chain's CDR3 is CASSLGGSDIQYF. For the CDR3, the DNA is TGTGCCAGCAGCTTGGGTGGTAGCGACATTCAGTACTTC.